Shown below are 22 T cell receptor beta chains from a single sample sequenced in a study of beta chain features in type 1 diabetes. Every bit of the isolated RNA underwent reverse transcription, so sequencing read expressed TCRB transcripts. Generated by immunoSEQ multiplex PCR, the TCRdb table keeps only in-frame clones and is missing some. The sample yields some 900,000 clones, roughly a sixth seen once. The specimen sequenced was naive CD4+ T cells from blood. The receptors here all came from a woman younger than 30 in good health.

This clone has a count of ten or more. V and J are TRBV21-1 and TRBJ1-5. TRBV21-1 is a known pseudogene. The CDR3 is made up of 15 amino acids. The CDR3 here is CASSSREDDHQPQHF. Here the CDR3 DNA reads TGTGCCAGCAGCTCCCGAGAGGATGATCATCAGCCCCAGCATTTT.

The chain employs TRBV5-1 and TRBJ2-1, with TRBD1 identical over 7 bases. V gave up 0 bases and J gave up 8 bases; unmatched junction bases: 5. CDR3 length: 14 amino acids. Germline V lookup: CDR1 SGHRS, CDR2 YFSETQ. CDR3 nucleotides: TGCGCCAGCAGCTTGGTGACAGGGTTTGATGAGCAGTTCTTC. Residues: CASSLVTGFDEQFF.

This clone was seen a few times. This chain connects TRBV18 to TRBJ2-7; 10 bases are shared with TRBD1. Losses at the gene ends were 6 bases for V and 2 bases for J; bases not matched to a gene: 7. Germline V gene data show CDR1 as KGHSH and CDR2 as LQKENI. The CDR3 loop spans 15 amino acids. This CDR3 reads CASSQGQGPAYEQYF. The CDR3 DNA reads as TGTGCCAGCTCCCAGGGACAGGGGCCGGCCTACGAGCAGTACTTC.

This rearrangement joins TRBV6-1 to TRBJ2-3; 11 bases agree with TRBD2. CDR1 is MNHNS, CDR2 SASEGT, per germline. This CDR3 has 17 residues. Trimming removed 3 bases from V and 0 bases from J; junction bases left unmatched: 5. The CDR3: CASSERTSGYSTDTQYF. The CDR3 DNA reads TGTGCCAGCAGTGAGAGGACTAGCGGGTATAGCACAGATACGCAGTATTTT.

This clone was detected only a few times. The V and J genes are TRBV7-3 and TRBJ2-1; tentative D call: TRBD2 (6 bases). The CDR3 contains 13 residues. The V gene lost 3 bases and the J gene lost 5 bases, with 8 bases spanning the gap. Germline CDR1 and CDR2: SGHTA and FQGTGA. CDR3 DNA sequence: TGTGCCAGCAGCTTCGGAGGGGACAATGAGCAGTTCTTC. It encodes CASSFGGDNEQFF.

Concerning this clone itself: Other nucleotide sequences from this sample produce the same CDR3. V gene TRBV18 combines with J gene TRBJ2-7; 7 nucleotides align to TRBD1. Trimming took 3 bases from V and 3 from J; bases not matched to a gene: 2. The CDR3 is 13 residues long. Germline-derived CDR1 and CDR2 are KGHSH and LQKENI. The CDR3 sequence: CASSPGQSYEQYF. The DNA of the CDR3 is TGTGCCAGCTCACCGGGACAGAGCTACGAGCAGTACTTC.

This clone was seen a handful of times. This rearrangement joins TRBV7-9 to TRBJ1-2; D might be TRBD1 (6 bases). This CDR3 is built from 15 residues. The germline V gene has CDR1 SEHNR and CDR2 FQNEAQ (reference sequence). V shed 6 bases and J shed 4 bases, with 18 bases lying between them. DNA of the CDR3: TGTGCCAGCAGACCTAACAGGGAGAGGGTCTATGGCTACACCTTC. It specifies CASRPNRERVYGYTF.

A word on this clone: Just one base apart from a much larger clone, this may be a read error. The chain recombines TRBV7-8 with TRBJ2-2; no clear D. The CDR3 loop spans 11 amino acids. V was shortened by 3 bases and J by 6 bases, with 2 bases between the two germline ends. The germline V gene encodes CDR1 SGHVS and CDR2 FQNEAQ. This CDR3 is CASSFPGELFF. The CDR3 region has the DNA TGTGCCAGCAGCTTTCCCGGGGAGCTGTTTTTT.

The chain carries TRBV7-2 and TRBJ2-5, with D perhaps TRBD1 or TRBD2 (5 bases each). Trimming took 5 bases from V and 1 from J, leaving 8 bases between them. The germline CDR1 and CDR2 sequences are SGHTA and FQGNSA. This CDR3 is built from 13 residues. The CDR3 DNA follows: TGTGCCAGCAGCGGGACCTTCCAAGAGACCCAGTACTTC. This encodes CASSGTFQETQYF.

The chain is built from TRBV2 and TRBJ1-5, with D perhaps TRBD1 (6 bases). V was shortened by 6 bases and J by 0 bases, with 9 bases between the two germline ends. Germline assignment: CDR1 SNHLY and CDR2 FYNNEI. This CDR3 comprises 14 residues. Here the CDR3 DNA reads TGTGCCAGCAGGGACAGCAATAGCAATCAGCCCCAGCATTTT. It is translated as CASRDSNSNQPQHF.

The rearrangement links TRBV15 to TRBJ2-1, with D possibly matching TRBD1 (6 bases). V shed 0 bases and J shed 7 bases, with 19 bases lying between them. The CDR3 totals 17 residues. CDR1 is LNHNV, CDR2 YYDKDF, per germline (reference sequence). Written as DNA, the CDR3 is TGTGCCACCAGCAGAGAAAGCCTTGGGGGCCCCCTTAATGAGCAGTTCTTC. Translation: CATSRESLGGPLNEQFF.

This clone was found a few times. CDR3 DNA sequence: TGTGCCAGCAGCCAAACTAGCGGGAGGAGGGAGACCCAGTACTTC. Protein: CASSQTSGRRETQYF. This chain links TRBV14 with TRBJ2-5, with 12 nucleotides matching TRBD2. V gave up 2 bases and J gave up 5 bases; unmatched junction bases: 3. This CDR3 comprises 15 residues. CDR1 SGHDN and CDR2 FVKESK come from the germline V gene.

The chain joins TRBV15 to TRBJ2-3; 15 bases fit TRBD2. Per germline, CDR1 LNHNV and CDR2 YYDKDF (reference sequence). The V segment lost 3 bases and the J segment 3 bases; nucleotides outside the gene matches: 4. This CDR3 is built from 17 residues. CDR3 bases: TGTGCCACCAGCAGTGGGGGGACTAGCGGGAGGACAGATACGCAGTATTTT. This codes for CATSSGGTSGRTDTQYF.

This clone was seen only a few times. Other nucleotide sequences in the sample specify the same CDR3. V usage is TRBV28 and J usage is TRBJ2-6, with D unclear. The CDR3 has 15 residues. Germline V gives CDR1 MDHEN, CDR2 SYDVKM. Trimming took off 5 bases at V and 4 bases at J, with 12 bases between the two ends. The CDR3 bases are TGTGCCAGCAGTCTAAAGGCATCCGGGGCCAACGTCCTGACTTTC. Translation gives CASSLKASGANVLTF.

The sample holds a few counts of this clone. This CDR3 is also generated by other DNA sequences in the sample. The chain employs TRBV18 and TRBJ1-3; D may be TRBD1 (6 bases). This CDR3 comprises 14 residues. The germline gives CDR1 KGHSH, CDR2 LQKENI. Trimming removed 6 bases from V and 3 bases from J, with 12 bases in between. The chain's CDR3 is CASSPLDSGNTIYF. CDR3 nucleotide sequence: TGTGCCAGCTCCCCCCTGGACAGTGGAAACACCATATATTTT.

V and J are TRBV28 and TRBJ2-7, with 12 bases fitting TRBD1. Germline V CDR1 and CDR2: MDHEN, SYDVKM. Losses at the gene ends were 0 bases for V and 6 bases for J; bases not matched to a gene: 12. The CDR3 contains 18 residues. The CDR3 DNA reads TGTGCCAGCAGTTTATGGGTTGCTGGGACAGGGGGCTATGGCGAGCAGTACTTC. Its translation is CASSLWVAGTGGYGEQYF.

The chain joins TRBV4-3 to TRBJ2-1; TRBD1 agrees at 8 bases. Germline loops: CDR1 LGHNA, CDR2 YSLEER. V shed 0 bases and J 7 bases; nucleotides not matched to a gene: 8. The CDR3 runs 16 residues. The CDR3 loop is CASSQDPNRGYNEQFF. The DNA of the CDR3 is TGCGCCAGCAGCCAAGATCCGAACAGGGGGTATAATGAGCAGTTCTTC.

The genes are TRBV9 and TRBJ2-7; TRBD1 matches 8 bases. V shed 4 bases, J shed 3 bases, and the junction held 6 bases outside the gene matches. CDR1 SGDLS and CDR2 YYNGEE come from the germline V gene. The CDR3 has 14 residues. Here the CDR3 reads CASSRSTGGYEQYF. In DNA, the CDR3 is TGTGCCAGCAGCCGGAGTACAGGGGGCTACGAGCAGTACTTC.

Only a few counts were recorded for this clone. The chain links TRBV9 to TRBJ1-1; the D is unclear. The germline V gene has CDR1 SGDLS and CDR2 YYNGEE. The CDR3 extends over 15 amino acids. Trimming removed 4 bases from V and 1 base from J, with 14 bases in between. In DNA, the CDR3 is TGTGCCAGCAGCTCGATGAGTCTGACGAACACTGAAGCTTTCTTT. Amino acid sequence: CASSSMSLTNTEAFF.

The chain carries TRBV7-2 and TRBJ2-7; weak D call: TRBD1 (5 bases). The CDR3 totals 14 residues. Germline CDR1 and CDR2: SGHTA and FQGNSA. V was shortened by 3 bases and J by 0 bases, with 9 bases between the two germline ends. The CDR3 sequence: CASSFDRSSYEQYF. CDR3 nucleotides: TGTGCCAGCAGCTTCGACAGAAGCTCCTACGAGCAGTACTTC.

The chain joins TRBV16 to TRBJ1-2; TRBD1 aligns across 9 bases. Germline assignment: CDR1 KGHSY and CDR2 FQNENV. V was pared by 4 bases and J by 3 bases, with 12 bases of the junction left unmatched. CDR3 length: 17 amino acids. Here the CDR3 DNA reads TGTGCCAGCAGCCTCAGACGGGACAGGGTCCGTGACTATGGCTACACCTTC. Translated, it gives CASSLRRDRVRDYGYTF.

This clone came up a few times. The V gene is TRBV9, the J gene TRBJ2-1, with 13 bases lining up with TRBD2. The germline gives CDR1 SGDLS, CDR2 YYNGEE. The CDR3 length is 15 residues. V was clipped by 3 bases and J by 7 bases; unmatched bases: 4. The CDR3 DNA follows: TGTGCCAGCAGCGGGACTAGCGGGAGTTATAATGAGCAGTTCTTC. Protein: CASSGTSGSYNEQFF.